This TCR beta chain was recovered during a study of blood T cells in healthy people across ages. A sample-barcoded 5' primer and a J-beta primer mix were used in a second PCR of about 6 to 11 cycles. TCRdb reanalysed the 5' RACE reads using MiXCR and keeps one entry per CDR3 protein. In the table there are about 1,500,000 distinct CDR3 sequences, around 42% of which are singletons. Study conclusions and caveats: More naive CD4+ cells and higher diversity were found in long-lived than in aged donors. Researchers deemed the diversity estimates from one million T cells underestimates.

Per the germline V gene, CDR1 is SGHTA and CDR2 is FQGTGA. Germline trimming cut 2 bases from V and 3 bases from J; bases unmatched to any gene: 14. CDR3 length: 18 amino acids. To note about this clonotype: Its antigen is currently unknown.

The chain is built from TRBV7-3 and TRBJ2-5, with 8 bases lining up with TRBD2. This clonotype was obtained from a woman aged 18-29 years in good health. What was sequenced was blood. The CDR3 loop reads CASSLGLAGVTAKETQYF. CDR3 nucleotide sequence: TGTGCCAGCAGCTTAGGGCTAGCGGGCGTCACAGCAAAAGAGACCCAGTACTTC.